The 10 T cell receptor beta chains below were found in one sample sequenced in a study of cytomegalovirus exposure and HLA in healthy donors. PCR involved 60 Vbeta and 13 Jbeta primers. Method: immunoSEQ multiplex PCR; TCRdb's copy keeps in-frame clones and lacks some. The sample yields some 150,000 clones, around 79% seen once. The material sequenced was PBMCs. The receptor set was obtained from a human donor in good health.

The gene calls are TRBV15 and TRBJ2-7, with 9 bases that match TRBD1. V lost 7 bases to trimming and J lost 4 bases; unmatched junction nucleotides: 5. CDR1 and CDR2 from the germline V gene are LNHNV and YYDKDF (reference sequence). The CDR3 is 13 residues long. The CDR3 is CATNPGQGYEQYF. As DNA, the CDR3 is TGTGCCACCAACCCGGGACAGGGTTACGAGCAGTACTTC.

The V gene is TRBV7-3, the J gene TRBJ2-5, with 10 bases that match TRBD2. CDR1 and CDR2 (germline): SGHTA, FQGTGA. The V gene end was trimmed by 4 bases and the J gene end by 4 bases; junction bases not matched to a gene: 9. The CDR3 is 16 amino acids. In DNA form, the CDR3 reads TGTGCCAGCAGCTCACAAGCGGGAGGGCAGGGAGAGACCCAGTACTTC. Translation gives CASSSQAGGQGETQYF. Combining the CDR3 with reference TRBV7-3 and TRBJ2-5 gives the whole variable domain GAGVSQTPSNKVTEKGKYVELRCDPISGHTALYWYRQSLGQGPEFLIYFQGTGAADDSGLPNDRFFAVRPEGSVSTLKIQRTERGDSAVYLCASSSQAGGQGETQYFGPGTRLLVL.

The J gene is TRBJ1-1, the V gene TRBV30, with D possibly being TRBD1 (5 bases). CDR1 is GTSNPN, CDR2 SVGIG, per germline (reference sequence). There are 14 residues in the CDR3. Trimming stripped 2 bases from V and 0 bases from J, with 10 bases between. The CDR3 bases are TGTGCCTGGAGTCAAGGGGTCATGAACACTGAAGCTTTCTTT. It yields the protein CAWSQGVMNTEAFF. The full variable domain, in which reference TRBV30 and TRBJ1-1 provide the parts outside the CDR3, is SQTIHQWPATLVQPVGSPLSLECTVEGTSNPNLYWYRQAAGRGLQLLFYSVGIGQISSEVPQNLSASRPQDRQFILSSKKLLLSDSGFYLCAWSQGVMNTEAFFGQGTRLTVV.

This chain joins TRBV25-1 and TRBJ2-1; 7 bases are shared with TRBD1. After removal of 3 bases from V and 6 bases from J, the junction contained 11 bases not matched to a gene. CDR3 length: 16 amino acids. The germline V gene encodes CDR1 MGHDK and CDR2 SYGVNS. The CDR3 reads CASSDPFRDSSNEQFF. The DNA of the CDR3 is TGTGCCAGCAGTGACCCATTCCGGGACAGTAGCAATGAGCAGTTCTTC.

The rearrangement joins TRBV5-4 to TRBJ2-7; the match to TRBD1 covers 7 bases. Trimming removed 0 bases from V and 2 bases from J; junction bases left unmatched: 2. The CDR3 extends over 14 amino acids. Germline CDR1 and CDR2: SGHNT and YYREEE (reference sequence). The CDR3 protein is CASSLDRGPYEQYF. In DNA form, the CDR3 reads TGTGCCAGCAGCTTGGACAGGGGACCCTACGAGCAGTACTTC.

About this clone itself: One end of the junction fails to match germline, which may point to a read error. The sample contains more than one DNA sequence encoding this CDR3. This chain joins TRBV5-3 and TRBJ2-7; no clear D gene. TRBV5-3 is sorted into the ORF group, with uncertain function. CDR3 length: 10 amino acids. This CDR3 is CARSLYEQYF. The CDR3 nucleotides read TGCGCCAGAAGCCTATACGAGCAGTACTTC.

This clone was seen more than once but under ten times. This rearrangement joins TRBV4-3 to TRBJ2-7; TRBD1 agrees at 7 bases. The CDR3 is 15 residues long. Germline V gives CDR1 LGHNA, CDR2 YSLEER. V dropped 1 base and J dropped 0; count of bases not matched to a gene: 3. CDR3 residues: CASSQGRDSSYEQYF. CDR3 coding DNA: TGCGCCAGCAGCCAAGGCCGGGACAGCTCCTACGAGCAGTACTTC.

V is TRBV25-1 and J is TRBJ1-1; tentatively, D is TRBD1 (5 bases). The CDR3 contains 15 residues. Germline V gives CDR1 MGHDK, CDR2 SYGVNS. V lost 1 base and J lost 4, with 13 bases in between. The CDR3 DNA follows: TGTGCCAGCAGTGAATCGGGGGTAGTACCCACTGAAGCTTTCTTT. Its protein is CASSESGVVPTEAFF.

A single count supports this clone. The gene calls are TRBV7-9 and TRBJ2-5; D remains unclear. The CDR3 totals 10 residues. CDR1 is SEHNR and CDR2 is FQNEAQ in the germline V gene (reference sequence). The ends were cut back, 6 bases at V and 5 bases at J, with 4 bases in the middle. CDR3 amino acids: CASSQETQYF. The CDR3 nucleotides read TGTGCCAGCAGTCAGGAGACCCAGTACTTC.

The chain uses TRBV19 and TRBJ2-1; D may be TRBD2 (5 bases). Germline loops: CDR1 LNHDA, CDR2 SQIVND (reference sequence). The CDR3 covers 17 residues. V was shortened by 5 bases and J by 5 bases, with 22 bases between the two germline ends. CDR3 in DNA: TGTGCCAGTAGTCGGGGTCGGGAACCGATTCCTCACAATGAGCAGTTCTTC. Residues: CASSRGREPIPHNEQFF.